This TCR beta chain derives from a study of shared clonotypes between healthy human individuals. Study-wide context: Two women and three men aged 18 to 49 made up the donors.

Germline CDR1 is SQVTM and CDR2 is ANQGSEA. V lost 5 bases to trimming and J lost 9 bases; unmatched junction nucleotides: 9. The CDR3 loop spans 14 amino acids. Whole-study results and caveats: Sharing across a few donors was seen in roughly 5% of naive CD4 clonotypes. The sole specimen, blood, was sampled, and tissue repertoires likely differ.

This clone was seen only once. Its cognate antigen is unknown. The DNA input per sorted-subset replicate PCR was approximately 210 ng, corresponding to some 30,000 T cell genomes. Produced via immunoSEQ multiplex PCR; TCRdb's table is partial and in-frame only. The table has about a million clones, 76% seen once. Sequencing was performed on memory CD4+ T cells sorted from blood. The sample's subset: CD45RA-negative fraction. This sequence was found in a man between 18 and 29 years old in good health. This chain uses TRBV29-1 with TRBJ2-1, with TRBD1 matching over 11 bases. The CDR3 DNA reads TGCAGCGTTCCCGGACAGGGGGCATGGGGTGAGCAGTTCTTC. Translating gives CSVPGQGAWGEQFF.